This entry describes one T cell receptor beta chain. This sample is part of a study of shared clonotypes between healthy human individuals. The method was immunoSEQ multiplex PCR; TCRdb's version includes in-frame clones alone and lacks a portion of them. Of some 500,000 clones listed, roughly four fifths are singletons. Trimming took 5 bases from V and 0 from J, leaving 11 bases between them. From germline, CDR1 is GTSNPN and CDR2 SVGIG (reference sequence). The CDR3 covers 14 residues. The receptor comes from a woman in her forties in good health. Some clones in this sample may be carry-over from other donors' samples. V usage is TRBV30 and J usage is TRBJ2-1; D may be TRBD1 (5 bases). Sequencing was performed on PBMCs. The CDR3 DNA reads TGTGCCTGGGGACACCTAAGCTCCTACAATGAGCAGTTCTTC. It yields the protein CAWGHLSSYNEQFF.